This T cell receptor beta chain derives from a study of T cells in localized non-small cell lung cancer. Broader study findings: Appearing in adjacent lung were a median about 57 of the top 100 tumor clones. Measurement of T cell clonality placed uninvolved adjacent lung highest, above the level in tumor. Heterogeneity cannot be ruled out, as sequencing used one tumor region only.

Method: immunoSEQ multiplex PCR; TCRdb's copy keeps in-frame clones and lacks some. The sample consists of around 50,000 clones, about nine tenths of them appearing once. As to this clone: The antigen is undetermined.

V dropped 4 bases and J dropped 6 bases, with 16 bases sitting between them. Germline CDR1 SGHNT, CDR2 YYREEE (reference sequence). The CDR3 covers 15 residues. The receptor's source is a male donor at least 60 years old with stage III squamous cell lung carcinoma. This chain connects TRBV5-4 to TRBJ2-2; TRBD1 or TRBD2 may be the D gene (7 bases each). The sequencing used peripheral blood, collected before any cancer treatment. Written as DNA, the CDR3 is TGTGCCAGCAGCCTGGGGTCAGGGGGGGCCGGGGAGCTGTTTTTT. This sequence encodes CASSLGSGGAGELFF.